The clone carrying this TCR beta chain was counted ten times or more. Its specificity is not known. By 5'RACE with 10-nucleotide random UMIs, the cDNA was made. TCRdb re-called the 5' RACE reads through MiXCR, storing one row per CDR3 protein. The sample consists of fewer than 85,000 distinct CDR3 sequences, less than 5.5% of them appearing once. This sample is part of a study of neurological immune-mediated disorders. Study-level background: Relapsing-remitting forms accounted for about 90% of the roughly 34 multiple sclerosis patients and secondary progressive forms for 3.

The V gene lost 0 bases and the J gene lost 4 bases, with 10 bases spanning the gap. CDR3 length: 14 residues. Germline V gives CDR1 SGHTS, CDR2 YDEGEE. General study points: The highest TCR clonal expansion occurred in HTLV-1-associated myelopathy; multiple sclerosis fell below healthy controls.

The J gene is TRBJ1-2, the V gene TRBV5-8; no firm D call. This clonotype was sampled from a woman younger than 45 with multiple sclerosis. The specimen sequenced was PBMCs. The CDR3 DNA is TGTGCCAGCAGCTTGGCCGAAATAGTCTATGGCTACACCTTC. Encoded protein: CASSLAEIVYGYTF.